A selection of T cell receptor beta chains follows, all from one sample in a study of T-cell memory formation after mild COVID-19. TCRdb re-derived calls from the 5' RACE reads in MiXCR, one entry per CDR3 protein. The repertoire holds fewer than 250,000 distinct CDR3 sequences, around 30% seen once, with around 10% in the top ten. The specimen was PBMCs or a T cell subset sorted from them (not recorded which). The receptor source for this set is an adult woman who had mild COVID-19 (a few samples of this study predate the infection). Cell type and time point are not known. Each CDR3 is given with its conserved first and last residue. A D gene is named only where the DNA matches it firmly. Expanded clones are given a class, and other clones once, few, many or no size at all.

J gene,D gene,V gene,clone size,CDR3 protein,CDR3 DNA
TRBJ2-7,NA,TRBV29-1,many,CSVERSGKQYF,TGCAGCGTTGAACGGTCAGGCAAGCAGTACTTC
TRBJ2-7,NA,TRBV5-1,few,CASSSGGQGPYEQYF,TGCGCCAGCAGCTCGGGCGGGCAGGGACCCTACGAGCAGTACTTC
TRBJ2-5,NA,TRBV4-3,few,CASSLGTGETQYF,TGCGCCAGCAGCCTCGGGACGGGCGAGACCCAGTACTTC
TRBJ2-1,TRBD2,TRBV4-1,few,CASSPIGPSGDNEQFF,TGCGCCAGCAGCCCAATAGGGCCTAGCGGGGACAATGAGCAGTTCTTC
TRBJ2-5,TRBD2,TRBV6-5,few,CASSPEAPIGLAGDEETQYF,TGTGCCAGCAGTCCCGAGGCCCCAATCGGGCTAGCGGGGGATGAAGAGACCCAGTACTTC
TRBJ2-2,TRBD1,TRBV7-3,few,CASSLTGGRTGELFF,TGTGCCAGCAGCCTGACAGGGGGCCGGACCGGGGAGCTGTTTTTT
TRBJ2-3,TRBD2,TRBV5-1,few,CASSLESPGLAGSFTDTQYF,TGCGCCAGCAGCTTGGAATCCCCGGGACTAGCGGGATCTTTCACAGATACGCAGTATTTT
TRBJ2-1,NA,TRBV20-1,few,CSASEGGAGSDEQFF,TGCAGTGCTAGTGAAGGGGGGGCAGGGTCGGATGAGCAGTTCTTC
TRBJ2-1,NA,TRBV24-1,NA,CATSDSLYNEQFF,TGTGCCACCAGTGATTCGCTATACAATGAGCAGTTCTTC
TRBJ2-2,TRBD1,TRBV4-2,few,CASSQIWTGSGHTGELFF,TGTGCCAGCAGCCAAATCTGGACAGGGTCGGGGCACACCGGGGAGCTGTTTTTT
TRBJ2-3,TRBD2,TRBV5-1,few,CASSPGGGLAGVADTQYF,TGCGCCAGCAGCCCTGGAGGGGGACTAGCGGGAGTAGCAGATACGCAGTATTTT
TRBJ2-1,TRBD2,TRBV5-1,many,CASSLSGRAVFGYNEQFF,TGCGCCAGCAGCTTGTCAGGGAGGGCCGTATTTGGCTACAATGAGCAGTTCTTC
TRBJ1-2,TRBD1,TRBV29-1,few,CSVEDRGQSLLRYGYTF,TGCAGCGTTGAAGATCGGGGACAGTCCCTACTGCGCTATGGCTACACCTTC
TRBJ2-5,TRBD2,TRBV20-1,few,CSASQLTSGGAFYETQYF,TGCAGTGCTTCCCAACTCACTAGCGGGGGGGCCTTTTATGAGACCCAGTACTTC
TRBJ2-1,NA,TRBV12-3/TRBV12-4,few,CASSRGEGAYNEQFF,TGTGCCAGCAGCAGGGGGGAGGGGGCGTATAATGAGCAGTTCTTC
TRBJ2-3,NA,TRBV4-2,NA,CASSQRLGADTQYF,TGTGCCAGCAGCCAGAGACTAGGTGCAGATACGCAGTATTTT
TRBJ2-7,TRBD1,TRBV15,NA,CATSRGRTGSYEQYF,TGTGCCACCAGCAGAGGACGGACAGGTTCCTACGAGCAGTACTTC
TRBJ1-4,TRBD1,TRBV27,NA,CASSPDRGSEKLFF,TGTGCCAGCAGCCCGGACAGGGGCTCGGAAAAACTGTTTTTT
TRBJ1-5,NA,TRBV2,once,CASSEINGDRAQHF,TGTGCCAGCAGTGAAATTAACGGGGATAGGGCCCAGCATTTT
TRBJ2-7,TRBD1,TRBV30,NA,CAWSYRQGSSYEQYF,TGTGCCTGGAGTTACCGACAGGGTAGCTCCTACGAGCAGTACTTC
TRBJ2-5,TRBD1,TRBV7-6,few,CASSPLQGETQYF,TGTGCCAGCAGCCCACTACAGGGGGAGACCCAGTACTTC
TRBJ2-1,NA,TRBV7-9,NA,CASSPGRGPYNEQFF,TGTGCCAGCAGTCCCGGACGGGGTCCCTACAATGAGCAGTTCTTC
TRBJ2-4,TRBD1,TRBV2,few,CASNPDRGSPKNIQYF,TGTGCCAGCAATCCCGACAGGGGATCCCCCAAAAACATTCAGTACTTC
TRBJ2-3,TRBD1,TRBV7-2,few,CASSRQGPDTQYF,TGTGCCAGCAGCCGACAGGGACCAGATACGCAGTATTTT
TRBJ1-5,NA,TRBV2,few,CASRNRTQYSNQPQHF,TGTGCCAGCAGAAACAGGACCCAATATAGCAATCAGCCCCAGCATTTT
TRBJ2-3,NA,TRBV20-1,NA,CSARVPGSGASDTQYF,TGCAGTGCTAGAGTTCCGGGGTCGGGAGCATCAGATACGCAGTATTTT
TRBJ2-3,NA,TRBV6-2/TRBV6-3,few,CASSTYATGITDTQYF,TGTGCCAGCTCCACCTACGCTACAGGGATTACAGATACGCAGTATTTT
TRBJ1-2,NA,TRBV2,NA,CANSEGRYGYTF,TGTGCCAACTCTGAGGGCAGATATGGCTACACCTTC
TRBJ2-3,TRBD1,TRBV5-1,NA,CASSLEGQGAFVTDTQYF,TGCGCCAGCAGCCTAGAAGGACAGGGGGCGTTTGTCACAGATACGCAGTATTTT
TRBJ2-1,TRBD2,TRBV5-1,NA,CASSWTSGAPQQFF,TGCGCCAGCAGCTGGACTAGCGGGGCCCCACAGCAGTTCTTC
TRBJ2-1,NA,TRBV3-1,NA,CASSPRRDDNEQFF,TGTGCCAGCAGCCCCCGCCGGGACGACAATGAGCAGTTCTTC
TRBJ1-1,NA,TRBV5-6,many,CASSLTDLNTEAFF,TGTGCCAGCAGCCTGACAGACCTGAACACTGAAGCTTTCTTT
TRBJ2-1,TRBD1,TRBV5-1,few,CASIPGDSYYNEQFF,TGCGCCAGCATCCCTGGGGACAGCTACTACAATGAGCAGTTCTTC
TRBJ2-1,NA,TRBV19,NA,CASNDGHKSEQFF,TGTGCCAGTAACGACGGGCACAAGTCGGAGCAGTTCTTC
TRBJ1-2,NA,TRBV7-6,NA,CASSLGGRGGSYGYTF,TGTGCCAGCAGCTTAGGCGGCCGCGGGGGCAGCTATGGCTACACCTTC
TRBJ2-4,NA,TRBV12-3/TRBV12-4,NA,CASRLGTTITVGKNIQYF,TGTGCCAGCAGGCTCGGGACAACCATTACTGTGGGCAAAAACATTCAGTACTTC
TRBJ2-1,TRBD1,TRBV6-2/TRBV6-3,NA,CASRTPTGAGYNEQFF,TGTGCCAGCAGAACCCCGACAGGGGCCGGTTACAATGAGCAGTTCTTC
TRBJ2-5,TRBD1,TRBV12-3/TRBV12-4,few,CASTRTGEETQYF,TGTGCCAGCACCCGGACAGGGGAAGAGACCCAGTACTTC
TRBJ1-1,NA,TRBV5-1,many,CASSLARGNTEAFF,TGCGCCAGCAGCTTGGCTCGGGGGAACACTGAAGCTTTCTTT
TRBJ2-5,NA,TRBV20-1,NA,CSIVRPAGETQYF,TGCAGCATTGTCCGGCCAGCCGGGGAGACCCAGTACTTC
TRBJ2-4,TRBD1,TRBV6-6,NA,CASSLDRAVKNIQYF,TGTGCCAGCAGTTTGGACAGGGCGGTCAAAAACATTCAGTACTTC
TRBJ1-1,NA,TRBV9,NA,CASSADPREYTEAFF,TGTGCCAGCAGCGCCGACCCCCGGGAATACACTGAAGCTTTCTTT
TRBJ1-1,NA,TRBV2,NA,CASRSPLGRNTEAFF,TGTGCCAGCAGGTCACCCTTGGGACGGAACACTGAAGCTTTCTTT
TRBJ2-7,NA,TRBV7-2,few,CASSLNIFGSSYEQYF,TGTGCCAGCAGCTTAAATATTTTCGGTAGCTCCTACGAGCAGTACTTC
TRBJ1-2,NA,TRBV12-3/TRBV12-4,NA,CASSFQGKLYGYTF,TGTGCCAGCAGTTTCCAGGGCAAGCTCTATGGCTACACCTTC
TRBJ2-5,NA,TRBV7-3,NA,CASSRGPEETQYF,TGTGCCAGCAGCCGAGGACCTGAGGAGACCCAGTACTTC
TRBJ2-1,TRBD1,TRBV27,NA,CASSPDRGDFSEQFF,TGTGCCAGCAGTCCGGACAGGGGGGACTTCAGTGAGCAGTTCTTC
TRBJ1-2,TRBD1,TRBV29-1,NA,CSVPGTGGNYGYTF,TGCAGCGTCCCAGGGACAGGGGGCAACTATGGCTACACCTTC
TRBJ2-2,NA,TRBV5-1,few,CASSSGDLNTGELFF,TGCGCCAGCAGCTCCGGGGACTTAAACACCGGGGAGCTGTTTTTT
TRBJ1-2,TRBD1,TRBV20-1,once,CSAREQDRGYGYTF,TGCAGTGCTAGAGAGCAGGACAGGGGATATGGCTACACCTTC
TRBJ1-2,NA,TRBV11-2,NA,CASSGYSTANYGYTF,TGTGCCAGCAGCGGATACTCGACAGCTAACTATGGCTACACCTTC
TRBJ1-5,NA,TRBV20-1,NA,CSARAPLNQPQHF,TGCAGTGCTAGAGCACCCCTCAATCAGCCCCAGCATTTT
TRBJ2-6,NA,TRBV2,NA,CASRISPRGAGANVLTF,TGTGCCAGCAGGATCTCCCCCAGGGGGGCTGGGGCCAACGTCCTGACTTTC
TRBJ2-7,TRBD1,TRBV20-1,NA,CSARTGDSYEQYF,TGCAGTGCCCGGACAGGGGATAGCTACGAGCAGTACTTC
TRBJ2-5,NA,TRBV12-3/TRBV12-4,NA,CASMDQPPTQYF,TGTGCCAGCATGGACCAACCCCCGACCCAGTACTTC
TRBJ1-5,TRBD1,TRBV12-3/TRBV12-4,NA,CASTLGQGNQPQHF,TGTGCCAGCACCTTGGGACAGGGGAATCAGCCCCAGCATTTT
TRBJ1-4,NA,TRBV2,NA,CASRRQEKLFF,TGTGCCAGCAGGCGACAGGAAAAACTGTTTTTT